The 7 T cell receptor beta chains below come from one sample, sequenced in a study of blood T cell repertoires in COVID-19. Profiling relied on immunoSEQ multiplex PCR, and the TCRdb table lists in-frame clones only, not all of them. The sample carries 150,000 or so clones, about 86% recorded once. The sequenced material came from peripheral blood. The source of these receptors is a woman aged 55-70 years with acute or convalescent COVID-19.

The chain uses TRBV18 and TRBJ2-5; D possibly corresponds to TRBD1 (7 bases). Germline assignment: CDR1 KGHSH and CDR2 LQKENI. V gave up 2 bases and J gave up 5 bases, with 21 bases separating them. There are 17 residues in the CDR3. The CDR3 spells CASSPYAGGPPGETQYF. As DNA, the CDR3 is TGTGCCAGCTCACCATATGCAGGGGGGCCGCCGGGGGAGACCCAGTACTTC.

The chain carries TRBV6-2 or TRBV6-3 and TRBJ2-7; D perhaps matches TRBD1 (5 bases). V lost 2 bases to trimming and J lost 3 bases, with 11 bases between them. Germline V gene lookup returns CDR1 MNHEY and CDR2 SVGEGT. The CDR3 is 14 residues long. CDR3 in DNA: TGTGCCAGCAGTTACGGGGCGTTCAGCTACGAGCAGTACTTC. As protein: CASSYGAFSYEQYF.

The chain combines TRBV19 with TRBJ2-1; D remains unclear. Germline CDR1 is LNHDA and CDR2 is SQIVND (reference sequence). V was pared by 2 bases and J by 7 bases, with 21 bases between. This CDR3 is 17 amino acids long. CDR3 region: CASSISPSPPGKNEQFF. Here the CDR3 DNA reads TGTGCCAGTAGTATAAGTCCTAGTCCACCGGGTAAGAATGAGCAGTTCTTC.

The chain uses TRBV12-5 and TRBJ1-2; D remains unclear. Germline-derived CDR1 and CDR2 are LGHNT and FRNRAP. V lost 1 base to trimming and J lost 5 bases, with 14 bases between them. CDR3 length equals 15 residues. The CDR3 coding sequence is TGTGCTAGTGGTTTGGATTTGTCGAGCGAGTATGGCTACACCTTC. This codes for CASGLDLSSEYGYTF.

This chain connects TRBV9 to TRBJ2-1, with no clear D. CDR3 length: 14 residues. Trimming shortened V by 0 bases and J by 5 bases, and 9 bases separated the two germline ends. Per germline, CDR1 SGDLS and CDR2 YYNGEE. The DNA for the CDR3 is TGTGCCAGCAGCGTAGGTAATACTAACAATGAGCAGTTCTTC. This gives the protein CASSVGNTNNEQFF.

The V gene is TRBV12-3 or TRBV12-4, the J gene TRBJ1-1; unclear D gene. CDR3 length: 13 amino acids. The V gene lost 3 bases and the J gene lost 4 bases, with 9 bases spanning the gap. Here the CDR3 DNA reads TGTGCCAGCAGTTTGCAGGTAGTCACTGAAGCTTTCTTT. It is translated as CASSLQVVTEAFF.

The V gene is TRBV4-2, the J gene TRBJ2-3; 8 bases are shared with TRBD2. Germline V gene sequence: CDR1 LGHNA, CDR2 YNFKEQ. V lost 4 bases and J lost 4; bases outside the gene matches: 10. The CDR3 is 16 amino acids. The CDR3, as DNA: TGTGCCAGCAGCCTAGGGGTAGCGGGGTGGGCAGATACGCAGTATTTT. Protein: CASSLGVAGWADTQYF.